Listed below are T cell receptor beta chains from one sample, sequenced in a study of tumor and adjacent non-tumor tissue in lung cancer. TCRdb fed the multiplex PCR reads into MiXCR, producing one record per CDR3 protein. This table has more than 120,000 distinct CDR3 sequences, around 60% appearing once. The source material was lung tumor tissue. The receptors were gathered from a man aged 55 to 70 with small cell lung cancer. CDR3s include the opening cysteine and the closing phenylalanine or tryptophan. D genes are given only for firm matches. Size is omitted from some rows. Given values are once, few, many or a class for expanded clones.

TRBD2 TRBJ2-7 15 NA TRBV5-6 CASRLGLAGCNEQYF TGTGCCAGCAGACTGGGATTAGCGGGATGTAACGAGCAGTACTTC
NA TRBJ1-2 15 NA TRBV12-5 CASGPDGATNYGYTF TGTGCTAGTGGTCCCGATGGAGCGACCAACTATGGCTACACCTTC
NA TRBJ1-2 11 NA TRBV6-5 CASSSEKGYTF TGTGCCAGCAGTTCAGAGAAGGGCTACACCTTC
NA TRBJ2-5 12 NA TRBV20-1 CTVTHKVETQYF TGCACTGTTACCCACAAAGTGGAGACCCAGTACTTC
TRBD2 TRBJ2-3 17 NA TRBV12-3/TRBV12-4 CVSSFLFVRELTDTQYF TGTGTCAGCAGTTTCCTCTTTGTGCGGGAGTTAACAGACACGCAGTATTTT
NA TRBJ2-7 12 few TRBV6-6 CASGGQTYEQYF TGTGCCAGCGGTGGACAGACCTACGAGCAGTACTTC
NA TRBJ2-1 15 NA TRBV11-2 CASIRTNGFNNEQFF TGTGCCAGCATCCGAACTAACGGGTTTAACAATGAGCAGTTCTTC
NA TRBJ1-2 14 NA TRBV5-5 CASSLAPENYGYAF TGTGCCAGCAGCTTGGCCCCGGAAAACTATGGCTACGCCTTC
TRBD2 TRBJ2-1 17 NA TRBV5-1 CASSPYSGTSGSNEQFF TGCGCCAGCAGCCCCTACTCCGGGACTAGCGGGAGTAATGAGCAGTTCTTC
NA TRBJ1-5 13 NA TRBV14 CASSQYRNQPQHF TGTGCCAGCAGCCAATACCGTAATCAGCCCCAGCATTTT
NA TRBJ2-7 11 NA TRBV10-2 CASRHGYELYF TGCGCCAGCAGGCACGGCTACGAGCTGTACTTC
NA TRBJ2-7 12 many TRBV11-3 CASSLDRYEQYF TGTGCCAGCAGCTTAGATCGGTACGAGCAGTACTTC
TRBD2 TRBJ2-5 15 NA TRBV20-1 CSARYRLAGWETQYF TGCAGTGCTAGATATCGCCTAGCGGGATGGGAGACCCAGTACTTC
NA TRBJ2-1 15 NA TRBV20-1 CSAREGLAAYNEQFF TGCAGTGCTAGAGAGGGACTCGCCGCTTACAATGAGCAGTTCTTC
TRBD2 TRBJ2-7 17 once TRBV20-1 CSASGNSGGPVSYEQYF TGCAGTGCTAGTGGTAATAGCGGGGGGCCGGTCTCCTACGAGCAGTACTTC
NA TRBJ2-7 14 NA TRBV11-3 CASSLTDEAYEQYF TGTGCCAGCAGCCTCACGGACGAAGCCTACGAGCAGTACTTC
NA TRBJ2-7 11 few TRBV5-1 CASSPGYEQYF TGCGCCAGCAGCCCGGGCTACGAGCAGTACTTC
NA TRBJ1-1 13 few TRBV7-9 CASRGETTTEAFF TGTGCCAGCAGAGGGGAGACGACCACTGAAGCTTTCTTT
NA TRBJ1-1 8 NA TRBV6-9 CASWEALF TGTGCCAGCTGGGAAGCTTTATTT
TRBD2 TRBJ2-1 15 NA TRBV6-6 CASRGASGLYVEQFF TGTGCCAGCAGAGGGGCTAGCGGACTATACGTTGAGCAGTTCTTC
NA TRBJ2-2 16 NA TRBV10-3 CAISETRGGRTGELFF TGTGCCATCAGTGAGACTCGAGGGGGGAGAACCGGGGAGCTGTTTTTT
NA TRBJ2-6 15 many TRBV11-2 CASSLLVSGANVLTF TGTGCCAGCAGCTTACTGGTCTCTGGGGCCAACGTCCTGACTTTC
TRBD2 TRBJ2-7 15 NA TRBV4-1 CAISQETSGTYEQYF TGCGCCATCAGCCAAGAGACTAGCGGAACCTACGAGCAGTACTTC
NA TRBJ2-3 14 NA TRBV20-1 CSASLVGGTDTQYF TGCAGTGCTAGTCTAGTGGGAGGAACAGATACGCAGTATTTT
TRBD2 TRBJ2-7 16 NA TRBV20-1 CSVGTSGRALSSEQYF TGCAGTGTTGGGACTAGCGGGAGGGCCCTTTCCTCCGAGCAGTACTTC